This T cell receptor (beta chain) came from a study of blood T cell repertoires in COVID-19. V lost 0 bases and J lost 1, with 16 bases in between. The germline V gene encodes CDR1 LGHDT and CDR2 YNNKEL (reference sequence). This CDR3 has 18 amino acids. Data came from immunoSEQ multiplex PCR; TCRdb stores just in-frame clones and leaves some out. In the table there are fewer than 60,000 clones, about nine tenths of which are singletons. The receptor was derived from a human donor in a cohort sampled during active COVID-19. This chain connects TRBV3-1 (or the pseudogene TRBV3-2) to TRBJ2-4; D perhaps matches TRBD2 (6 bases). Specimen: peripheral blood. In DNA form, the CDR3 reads TGTGCCAGCAGCCAAGATTATGGGGGAGCGGGTGCCAAAAACATTCAGTACTTC. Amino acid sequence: CASSQDYGGAGAKNIQYF.